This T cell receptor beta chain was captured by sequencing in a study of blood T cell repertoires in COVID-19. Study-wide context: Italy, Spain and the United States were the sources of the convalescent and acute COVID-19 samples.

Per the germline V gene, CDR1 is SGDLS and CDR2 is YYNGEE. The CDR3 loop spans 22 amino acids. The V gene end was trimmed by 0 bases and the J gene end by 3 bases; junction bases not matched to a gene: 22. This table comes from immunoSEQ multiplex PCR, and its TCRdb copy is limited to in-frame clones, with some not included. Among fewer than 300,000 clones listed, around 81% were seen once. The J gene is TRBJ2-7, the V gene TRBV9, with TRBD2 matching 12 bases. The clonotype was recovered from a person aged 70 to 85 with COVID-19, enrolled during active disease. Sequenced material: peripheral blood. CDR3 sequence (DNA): TGTGCCAGCAGCGTAGGAGGGGGCGCACCGGGACTAGCGGGCCTCCCCAGCTACGAGCAGTACTTC. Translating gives CASSVGGGAPGLAGLPSYEQYF.